The T cell receptor (beta chain) described here comes from a study of T-cell memory formation after mild COVID-19. Study as a whole: Clustering of TCRs was largely donor specific. Regarding the study as a whole: Clones that contracted clustered mainly in CM and EM if CD4+ and in EMRA if CD8+. Contracting clones from day 15 to 85 showed balanced CD4/CD8; later expanders favored CD4+.

On this clonotype itself: Its antigen remains unknown.

In TCRdb, the 5' RACE reads were re-called with MiXCR into one record per CDR3 protein. The sample has almost 350,000 distinct CDR3 sequences, under 25% seen once; the top ten hold 21%. Sequenced input: PBMCs or a T cell subset sorted from them (not recorded which). The TCR comes from a man aged 18-30 years who had mild COVID-19 (a few samples of this study predate the infection). Cell type and time point are not known.

The CDR3 loop is CASSQTGGSNYGYTF. The CDR3 DNA reads as TGCGCCAGCAGCCAAACAGGGGGCTCGAACTATGGCTACACCTTC. The chain carries TRBV5-1 and TRBJ1-2, with 9 bases that match TRBD1. The germline gives CDR1 SGHRS, CDR2 YFSETQ. The CDR3 is 15 residues long. Trimming took 4 bases from V and 2 from J; bases not matched to a gene: 6.